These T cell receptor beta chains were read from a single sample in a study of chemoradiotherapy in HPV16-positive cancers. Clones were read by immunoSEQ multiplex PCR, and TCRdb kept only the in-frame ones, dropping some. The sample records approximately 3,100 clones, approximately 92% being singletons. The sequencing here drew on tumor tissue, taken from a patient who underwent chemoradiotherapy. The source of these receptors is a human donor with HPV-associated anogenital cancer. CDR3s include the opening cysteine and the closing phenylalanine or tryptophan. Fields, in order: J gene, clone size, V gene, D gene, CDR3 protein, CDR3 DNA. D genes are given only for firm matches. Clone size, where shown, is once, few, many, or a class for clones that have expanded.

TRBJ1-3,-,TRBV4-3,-,CASSQEVRKPYSGNTIYF,TGCGCCAGCAGCCAAGAGGTTCGGAAACCTTACTCTGGAAACACCATATATTTT
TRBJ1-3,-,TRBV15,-,CATSRDLGFSGNTIYF,TGTGCCACCAGCAGAGATCTAGGATTCTCTGGAAACACCATATATTTT
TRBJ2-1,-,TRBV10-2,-,CASSDGGPSYNEQFF,TGCGCCAGCAGTGACGGGGGGCCCTCCTACAATGAGCAGTTCTTC
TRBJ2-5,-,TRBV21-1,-,CASTKAGRQETQYF,TGTGCCAGTACTAAAGCGGGCCGCCAAGAGACCCAGTACTTC
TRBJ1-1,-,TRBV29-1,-,CSVSIETEAFF,TGCAGCGTCTCCATTGAAACTGAAGCTTTCTTT
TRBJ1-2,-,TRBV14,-,CASSQGGTAKGYTF,TGTGCCAGCAGCCAAGGGGGGACCGCAAAGGGCTACACCTTC
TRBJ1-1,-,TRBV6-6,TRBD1,CASNQLRQGGIEAFF,TGTGCCAGCAATCAACTTAGACAGGGTGGGATTGAAGCTTTCTTT
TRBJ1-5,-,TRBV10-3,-,CAISDSNQPQHF,TGTGCCATCAGTGATAGCAATCAGCCCCAGCATTTT
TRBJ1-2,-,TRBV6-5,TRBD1,CASSKRQGGGYTF,TGTGCCAGCAGTAAACGGCAGGGGGGTGGCTACACCTTC
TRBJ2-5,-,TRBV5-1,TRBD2,CASSLGGSGAGQETQYF,TGCGCCAGCAGCCTGGGGGGAAGCGGGGCGGGCCAAGAGACCCAGTACTTC
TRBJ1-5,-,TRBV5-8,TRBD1,CASSSGTGPNQPQHF,TGTGCCAGCAGCTCTGGGACAGGTCCTAATCAGCCCCAGCATTTT
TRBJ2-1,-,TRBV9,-,CASSALGEVGAYNEQFF,TGTGCCAGCAGCGCCTTGGGGGAAGTGGGGGCCTACAATGAGCAGTTCTTC
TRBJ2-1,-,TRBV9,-,CASSESSYNEQFF,TGTGCCAGCAGCGAGAGCTCCTACAATGAGCAGTTCTTC
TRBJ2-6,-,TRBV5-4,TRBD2,CASSRPGLSGGTSGANVLTF,TGTGCCAGCAGCCGACCAGGGTTAAGCGGGGGGACCTCTGGGGCCAACGTCCTGACTTTC
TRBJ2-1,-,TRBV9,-,CASSAFGVRSYNEQFF,TGTGCCAGCAGCGCCTTTGGAGTACGCTCCTACAATGAGCAGTTCTTC
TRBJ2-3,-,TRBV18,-,CASSPQGPSTDTQYF,TGTGCCAGCTCACCACAGGGACCGAGCACAGATACGCAGTATTTT
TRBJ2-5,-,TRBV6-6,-,CASSTRGQRGPETQYF,TGTGCCAGCAGTACCCGGGGACAGCGGGGCCCAGAGACCCAGTACTTC
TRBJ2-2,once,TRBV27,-,CASSLRVGELFF,TGTGCCAGCAGTTTACGAGTCGGGGAGCTGTTTTTT
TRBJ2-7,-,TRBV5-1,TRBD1,CASSSGPQGTSYEQYF,TGCGCCAGCAGCTCCGGTCCACAGGGGACCTCCTACGAGCAGTACTTC
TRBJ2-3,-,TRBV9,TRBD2,CASSAEHGTSAGADTQYF,TGTGCCAGCAGCGCCGAGCACGGGACTAGCGCAGGTGCAGATACGCAGTATTTT
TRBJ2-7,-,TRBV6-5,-,CASSLLGDAPRDF,TGTGCCAGCAGCCTTTTAGGGGATGCACCAAGGGACTTC
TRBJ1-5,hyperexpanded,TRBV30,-,CAWSSLGTGLYQPQHF,TGTGCCTGGAGTTCGTTGGGGACGGGGCTTTATCAGCCCCAGCATTTT
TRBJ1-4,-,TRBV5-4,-,CASSQGLENEKLFF,TGTGCCAGCAGCCAAGGGCTTGAGAACGAAAAACTGTTTTTT
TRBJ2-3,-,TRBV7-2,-,CASSLEGIGDTQYF,TGTGCCAGCAGCTTAGAAGGGATTGGAGATACGCAGTATTTT
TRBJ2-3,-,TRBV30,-,CAWKRGPVGADTQYF,TGTGCCTGGAAAAGGGGACCCGTTGGAGCAGATACGCAGTATTTT
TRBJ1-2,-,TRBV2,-,CASSYLEGGYTF,TGTGCCAGCAGTTATCTGGAGGGTGGCTACACCTTC
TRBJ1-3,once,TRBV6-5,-,CASSYRSSGNTIYF,TGTGCCAGCAGTTACCGAAGCTCTGGAAACACCATATATTTT
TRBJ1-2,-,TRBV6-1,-,CASSEVSDTPTHGYTF,TGTGCCAGCAGTGAAGTTTCCGACACTCCTACTCATGGCTACACCTTC
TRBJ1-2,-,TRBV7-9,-,CASSPPGEVNYGYTF,TGTGCCAGCAGTCCCCCAGGGGAGGTAAACTATGGCTACACCTTC
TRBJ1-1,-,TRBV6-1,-,CASTKVAGVNTEAFF,TGTGCCAGCACCAAAGTTGCAGGGGTGAACACTGAAGCTTTCTTT
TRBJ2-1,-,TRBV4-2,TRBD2,CASSQDPSLAESSYNEQFF,TGTGCCAGCAGCCAAGATCCTAGTCTAGCGGAAAGCTCCTACAATGAGCAGTTCTTC
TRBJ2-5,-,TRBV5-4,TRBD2,CASSTTSGRETQYF,TGTGCCAGCAGCACGACTAGCGGGAGAGAGACCCAGTACTTC
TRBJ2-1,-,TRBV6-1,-,CASSGAEYNEQFF,TGTGCCAGCAGTGGAGCGGAGTACAATGAGCAGTTCTTC
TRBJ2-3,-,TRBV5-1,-,CASSLERVPDTQYF,TGCGCCAGCAGCTTGGAGCGGGTCCCAGATACGCAGTATTTT
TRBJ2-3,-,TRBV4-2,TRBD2,CASSQDSSLGGGGSYTQYF,TGTGCCAGCAGCCAAGATTCCTCTCTAGGCGGGGGGGGTTCATATACGCAGTATTTT
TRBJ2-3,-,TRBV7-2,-,CASSERAPVTQYF,TGTGCCAGCAGCGAGCGAGCTCCCGTCACGCAGTATTTT
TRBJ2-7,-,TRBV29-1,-,CSYTSQTYEQYF,TGCAGTTATACTAGTCAAACCTACGAGCAGTACTTC
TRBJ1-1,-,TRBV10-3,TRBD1,CAISAIPGQGEAFF,TGTGCCATCAGCGCAATTCCGGGACAGGGTGAAGCTTTCTTT
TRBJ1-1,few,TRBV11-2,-,CASSLRQLTEAFF,TGTGCCAGCAGCTTACGGCAGCTCACTGAAGCTTTCTTT
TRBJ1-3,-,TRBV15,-,CATSREAGEGNTIYF,TGTGCCACCAGCAGAGAAGCGGGAGAAGGAAACACCATATATTTT
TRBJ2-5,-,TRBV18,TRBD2,CASSPWSSGDQETQYF,TGTGCCAGCTCACCATGGAGTAGCGGGGACCAAGAGACCCAGTACTTC
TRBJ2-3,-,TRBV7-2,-,CASSSLEEDTQYF,TGTGCCAGCAGCTCTTTGGAGGAGGATACGCAGTATTTT
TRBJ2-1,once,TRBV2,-,CASKTAVSSYNEQFF,TGTGCCAGCAAGACAGCGGTGAGCTCCTACAATGAGCAGTTCTTC
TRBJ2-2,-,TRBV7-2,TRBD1,CASSLRTGETGELFF,TGTGCCAGCAGCCTCAGGACAGGGGAAACCGGGGAGCTGTTTTTT
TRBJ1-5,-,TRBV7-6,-,CASSLEGGSGNQPQHF,TGTGCCAGCAGCTTAGAGGGGGGTTCCGGCAATCAGCCCCAGCATTTT